This is a list of T cell receptor beta chains from one sample in a study of T cells in Graves' hyperthyroidism and ophthalmopathy. TCRdb called the multiplex PCR reads again in MiXCR, with one record for every CDR3 protein. The data contain about 400,000 distinct CDR3 sequences, around an eighth of them singletons. Sequenced material: blood. The receptors here all came from a man aged 45-60 years with Graves' ophthalmopathy. Each CDR3 is given with its conserved first and last residue. The D gene is left open where the match is weak. Clone size is shown for a subset of rows, as once, few, many or a class of expanded clone.

cdr3_aa	cdr3_nt	j_call	v_call	clone_size	d_call
CASSLDRTGSYEQYF	TGTGCCAGCAGCTTAGACCGGACAGGGTCCTACGAGCAGTACTTC	TRBJ2-7	TRBV11-3	many	TRBD1
CASSEFSLAGAYNEQFF	TGTGCCAGCAGTGAATTCAGCCTAGCGGGAGCCTACAATGAGCAGTTCTTC	TRBJ2-1	TRBV25-1	few	TRBD2
CSVEVTDTQYF	TGCAGCGTTGAGGTAACAGATACGCAGTATTTT	TRBJ2-3	TRBV29-1	few	-
CAWDRGHLRTYEQYF	TGTGCCTGGGACAGGGGGCATTTACGGACCTACGAGCAGTACTTC	TRBJ2-7	TRBV30	few	TRBD1
CASTERGNTGELFF	TGTGCCAGCACTGAGCGGGGAAACACCGGGGAGCTGTTTTTT	TRBJ2-2	TRBV2	many	TRBD2
CSARDRGTEAFF	TGCAGTGCTAGGGACAGGGGCACTGAAGCTTTCTTT	TRBJ1-1	TRBV20-1	many	TRBD1
CASRDKREREQYF	TGTGCCAGCAGGGATAAGCGGGAGAGGGAGCAGTACTTC	TRBJ2-7	TRBV6-1	-	TRBD2
CASSQTVGNGGYTF	TGTGCCAGTAGTCAAACGGTCGGGAATGGAGGCTACACCTTC	TRBJ1-2	TRBV19	many	-
CASSQDTGRQETQYF	TGTGCCAGCAGCCAAGACACGGGACGACAAGAGACCCAGTACTTC	TRBJ2-5	TRBV3-1	many	-
CASSSPGLAYNEQFF	TGTGCCAGCAGTTCCCCGGGACTAGCTTACAATGAGCAGTTCTTC	TRBJ2-1	TRBV6-5	-	TRBD2
CASSEGQRSGNTIYF	TGTGCCAGCAGTGAAGGGCAGCGCTCTGGAAACACCATATATTTT	TRBJ1-3	TRBV2	few	-
CASSPQGGFGTEAFF	TGTGCCAGCTCACCGCAAGGGGGTTTCGGGACTGAAGCTTTCTTT	TRBJ1-1	TRBV18	few	-
CASKLEAPTQYF	TGTGCCAGCAAGTTAGAGGCGCCTACGCAGTATTTT	TRBJ2-3	TRBV6-5	-	-
CASSSPSDSGANVLTF	TGTGCCAGCAGCTCCCCGTCCGACTCTGGGGCCAACGTCCTGACTTTC	TRBJ2-6	TRBV9	-	-
CASSQPGLQETQYF	TGTGCCAGCAGCCAACCGGGACTTCAAGAGACCCAGTACTTC	TRBJ2-5	TRBV14	-	-